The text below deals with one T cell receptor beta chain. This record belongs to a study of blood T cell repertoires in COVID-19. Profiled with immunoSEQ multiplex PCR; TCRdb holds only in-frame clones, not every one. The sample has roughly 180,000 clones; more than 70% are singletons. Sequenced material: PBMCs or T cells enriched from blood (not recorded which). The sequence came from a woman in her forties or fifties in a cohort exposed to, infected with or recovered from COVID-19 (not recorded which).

CDR3 protein: CASSGLAVGTDTQYF. DNA of the CDR3: TGTGCCAGTAGTGGACTAGCGGTGGGGACAGATACGCAGTATTTT. The J gene is TRBJ2-3, the V gene TRBV19; TRBD2 matches at 10 bases. This CDR3 region has 15 residues. V lost 5 bases and J lost 3; bases outside the gene matches: 5. The germline CDR1 and CDR2 sequences are LNHDA and SQIVND (reference sequence).